A selection of T cell receptor beta chains follows, all from one sample in a study of vaccination effects on CD4 cells after COVID-19. Generated by immunoSEQ multiplex PCR, the TCRdb table keeps only in-frame clones and is missing some. The top ten hold more than 5% of the sample, which has approximately 50,000 clones, approximately 75% seen once. These receptors have no known antigen. Sequences were derived from CD4+ T cells from PBMCs cultured with HCoV-OC43 spike peptides, sampled before COVID-19 vaccination. These receptors all stem from a human donor who received a COVID-19 vaccine. Each CDR3 is given with its conserved first and last residue. Fields, in order: CDR3 protein, CDR3 DNA, J gene, V gene, D gene, clone size. D genes are given only for firm matches. Where a row states a size, it is once, few, many or the class of an expanded clone; other rows omit it.

CDR3aa: CASSGTGGSTGELFF
CDR3nt: TGTGCCAGCAGTGGAACAGGGGGCAGCACCGGGGAGCTGTTTTTT
j_gene: TRBJ2-2
v_gene: TRBV25-1
d_gene: TRBD1
abundance: .

CDR3aa: CASSRRQGNTEAFF
CDR3nt: TGCGCCAGCAGCCGTAGACAGGGGAACACTGAAGCTTTCTTT
j_gene: TRBJ1-1
v_gene: TRBV5-1
d_gene: TRBD1
abundance: .

CDR3aa: CASREARQSSYNSPLHF
CDR3nt: TGTGCCAGCAGGGAAGCCCGACAAAGCTCCTATAATTCACCCCTCCACTTT
j_gene: TRBJ1-6
v_gene: TRBV7-2
d_gene: .
abundance: few

CDR3aa: CASENRERGYNEQFF
CDR3nt: TGCGCCAGCGAAAACCGGGAAAGGGGATACAATGAGCAGTTCTTC
j_gene: TRBJ2-1
v_gene: TRBV10-2
d_gene: .
abundance: few

CDR3aa: CASSLQGETEAFF
CDR3nt: TGCGCCAGCAGCTTGCAGGGGGAAACTGAAGCTTTCTTT
j_gene: TRBJ1-1
v_gene: TRBV5-1
d_gene: TRBD1
abundance: .

CDR3aa: CASSLTGTGGLETQYF
CDR3nt: TGTGCCAGCAGCTTAACCGGGACAGGGGGCTTGGAGACCCAGTACTTC
j_gene: TRBJ2-5
v_gene: TRBV11-2
d_gene: TRBD1
abundance: .

CDR3aa: CATKGSGLSNQPQHF
CDR3nt: TGTGCCACCAAAGGATCAGGGTTGAGCAATCAGCCCCAGCATTTT
j_gene: TRBJ1-5
v_gene: TRBV10-3
d_gene: .
abundance: few

CDR3aa: CASSVTSGVETQYF
CDR3nt: TGTGCCAGCAGCGTGACTAGCGGGGTGGAGACCCAGTACTTC
j_gene: TRBJ2-5
v_gene: TRBV9
d_gene: TRBD2
abundance: .

CDR3aa: CSGATNEKLFF
CDR3nt: TGCAGTGGTGCAACTAATGAAAAACTGTTTTTT
j_gene: TRBJ1-4
v_gene: TRBV20-1
d_gene: .
abundance: .

CDR3aa: CASSSGGVGNEQFF
CDR3nt: TGTGCCAGCAGCAGCGGGGGGGTAGGAAATGAGCAGTTCTTC
j_gene: TRBJ2-1
v_gene: TRBV7-3
d_gene: TRBD2
abundance: .

CDR3aa: CASSEFAQRVAGGRKQFF
CDR3nt: TGTGCCAGCAGTGAATTCGCCCAAAGGGTAGCGGGGGGCCGAAAGCAGTTCTTC
j_gene: TRBJ2-1
v_gene: TRBV2
d_gene: TRBD2
abundance: .

CDR3aa: CASSRLTDTQYF
CDR3nt: TGTGCCAGTAGCCGTCTCACAGATACGCAGTATTTT
j_gene: TRBJ2-3
v_gene: TRBV19
d_gene: .
abundance: .

CDR3aa: CASSYKRGNTGELFF
CDR3nt: TGTGCCAGCAGTTACAAGAGGGGAAACACCGGGGAGCTGTTTTTT
j_gene: TRBJ2-2
v_gene: TRBV6-6
d_gene: .
abundance: .

CDR3aa: CSVTRDTGSEAFF
CDR3nt: TGCAGCGTTACTCGGGACACCGGGTCTGAAGCTTTCTTT
j_gene: TRBJ1-1
v_gene: TRBV29-1
d_gene: .
abundance: once

CDR3aa: CASGTGGGYGYTF
CDR3nt: TGTGCGAGCGGGACAGGGGGGGGCTATGGCTACACCTTC
j_gene: TRBJ1-2
v_gene: TRBV6-5
d_gene: TRBD1
abundance: .

CDR3aa: CASSPRILVPLGSYNSPLHF
CDR3nt: TGTGCCAGTAGTCCCAGGATTTTGGTACCTCTGGGCTCCTATAATTCACCCCTCCACTTT
j_gene: TRBJ1-6
v_gene: TRBV19
d_gene: .
abundance: .